The 8 T cell receptor beta chains below come from one sample, sequenced in a study of blood T cells in healthy people across ages. The second PCR ran roughly 6 to 12 cycles with a sample-barcoded 5' primer and J-beta primers. TCRdb re-called the 5' RACE reads with MiXCR, one entry per CDR3 protein. The sample yields hundreds of thousands of distinct CDR3 sequences, approximately 29% seen once. Material for sequencing was blood. The receptors were gathered from a woman older than 75 in good health.

This clonotype came up a few times. The chain carries TRBV3-1 and TRBJ2-5; no firm D call. CDR3 length: 16 amino acids. With 4 bases removed from V and 5 bases from J, the gap between germline ends came to 20 bases. The germline gives CDR1 LGHDT, CDR2 YNNKEL (reference sequence). CDR3 amino acids: CASSPNERAFEETQYF. The DNA for the CDR3 is TGTGCCAGCAGCCCTAACGAAAGGGCCTTCGAGGAGACCCAGTACTTC.

The chain has TRBV28 and TRBJ1-5, with D possibly being TRBD1 (6 bases). V lost 9 bases, J lost 3 bases, and 9 bases lay in between. The CDR3 runs 12 residues. Germline CDR1 reads MDHEN; CDR2 reads SYDVKM. CDR3 bases: TGTGCCAGTGGACAGTTCAATCAGCCCCAGCATTTT. It yields the protein CASGQFNQPQHF.

V is TRBV5-1 and J is TRBJ2-5, with D uncertain. The CDR3 spans 14 residues. Trimming removed 4 bases from V and 6 bases from J, with 16 bases in between. Per germline, CDR1 SGHRS and CDR2 YFSETQ. DNA for the CDR3: TGCGCCAGCAGCCTGGATACCGAAGAAAAGACCCAGTACTTC. Its translation is CASSLDTEEKTQYF. The full variable domain, in which reference TRBV5-1 and TRBJ2-5 provide the parts outside the CDR3, is KAGVTQTPRYLIKTRGQQVTLSCSPISGHRSVSWYQQTPGQGLQFLFEYFSETQRNKGNFPGRFSGRQFSNSRSEMNVSTLELGDSALYLCASSLDTEEKTQYFGPGTRLLVL.

As regards this clonotype: A much larger clonotype is one base distant, so this may be a read error. The chain combines TRBV5-1 with TRBJ2-3; D is perhaps TRBD1 or TRBD2 (5 bases each). The germline V and J ends were trimmed by 6 bases and 5 bases, with 19 bases remaining between them. The germline CDR1 and CDR2 sequences are SGHRS and YFSETQ. The CDR3 loop spans 15 amino acids. CDR3 region: CASNVQEAPQDTQYF. The CDR3, as DNA: TGCGCCAGCAACGTACAGGAGGCGCCCCAAGATACGCAGTATTTT.

The chain recombines TRBV29-1 with TRBJ2-4, with 7 bases lining up with TRBD2. From germline, CDR1 is SQVTM and CDR2 ANQGSEA. J lost 4 bases, V lost 6 bases, and 15 bases had no gene match. The CDR3 is 16 amino acids. DNA for the CDR3: TGCAGCGTCTCCTCGGGAGGTAGCGGGTATAAAAACATTCAGTACTTC. Protein: CSVSSGGSGYKNIQYF.

This clonotype was seen only a few times. The junction shows a germline mismatch at one end, possibly a read error. The chain employs TRBV7-9 and TRBJ2-7; the match to TRBD2 covers 7 bases. Germline CDR1 reads SEHNR; CDR2 reads FQNEAQ (reference sequence). This CDR3 region has 15 residues. CDR3 sequence reads: CASTLGGNPYNEQYF. The CDR3 region has the DNA TGTGCTAGCACCCTCGGGGGGAATCCCTACAATGAGCAGTACTTC.

Ten or more counts support this clonotype. The V gene is TRBV11-3, the J gene TRBJ2-5; D not certain. CDR1 is SGHNT, CDR2 YENEEA, per germline. With 1 base removed from V and 3 bases from J, the gap between germline ends came to 9 bases. The length of the CDR3 is 14 residues. CDR3 protein: CASSLGQREETQYF. CDR3 nucleotide sequence: TGTGCCAGCAGCTTAGGGCAAAGGGAAGAGACCCAGTACTTC.

The rearrangement uses TRBV2 and TRBJ2-1; 7 bases align to TRBD1. V dropped 6 bases and J dropped 2; count of bases not matched to a gene: 1. The CDR3 sequence is 13 residues long. CDR1 and CDR2 (germline): SNHLY, FYNNEI. The CDR3 bases are TGTGCCAGCAGGCAGGGGGCCTACAATGAGCAGTTCTTC. Amino acids: CASRQGAYNEQFF.